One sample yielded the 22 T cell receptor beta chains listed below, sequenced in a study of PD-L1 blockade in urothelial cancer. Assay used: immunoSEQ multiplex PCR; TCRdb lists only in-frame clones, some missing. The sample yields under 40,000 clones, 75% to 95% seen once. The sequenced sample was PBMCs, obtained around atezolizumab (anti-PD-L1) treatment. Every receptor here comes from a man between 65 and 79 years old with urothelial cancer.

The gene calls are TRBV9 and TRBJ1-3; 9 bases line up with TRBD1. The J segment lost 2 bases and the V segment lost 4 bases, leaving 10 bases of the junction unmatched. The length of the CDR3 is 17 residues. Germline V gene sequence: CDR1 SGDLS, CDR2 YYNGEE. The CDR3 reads CASSPRPGQGAGNTIYF. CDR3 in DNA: TGTGCCAGCAGCCCCCGTCCGGGACAGGGAGCTGGAAACACCATATATTTT.

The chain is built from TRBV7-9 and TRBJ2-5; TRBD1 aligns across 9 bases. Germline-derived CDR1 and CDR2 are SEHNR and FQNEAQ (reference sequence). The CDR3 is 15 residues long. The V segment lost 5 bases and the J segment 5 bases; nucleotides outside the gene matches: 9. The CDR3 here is CASSRLQGAGETQYF. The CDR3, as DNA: TGTGCCAGCAGCCGATTACAGGGGGCAGGGGAGACCCAGTACTTC. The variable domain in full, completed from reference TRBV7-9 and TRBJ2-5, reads DTGVSQNPRHKITKRGQNVTFRCDPISEHNRLYWYRQTLGQGPEFLTYFQNEAQLEKSRLLSDRFSAERPKGSFSTLEIQRTEQGDSAMYLCASSRLQGAGETQYFGPGTRLLVL.

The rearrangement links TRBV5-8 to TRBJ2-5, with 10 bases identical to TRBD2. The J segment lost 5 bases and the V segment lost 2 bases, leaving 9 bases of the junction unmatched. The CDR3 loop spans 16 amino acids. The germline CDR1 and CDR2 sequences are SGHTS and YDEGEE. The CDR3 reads CASSFRTSGGGETQYF. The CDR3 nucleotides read TGTGCCAGCAGCTTTCGGACTAGCGGCGGGGGGGAGACCCAGTACTTC.

The CDR3 loop reads CASSRGLAGYEQYF. CDR3 coding DNA: TGTGCCAGCAGCCGAGGACTAGCGGGTTACGAGCAGTACTTC. The chain is built from TRBV7-6 and TRBJ2-7; TRBD2 agrees at 11 bases. V shed 5 bases, J shed 4 bases, and the junction held 4 bases outside the gene matches. Germline assignment: CDR1 SGHVS and CDR2 FNYEAQ. There are 14 residues in the CDR3.

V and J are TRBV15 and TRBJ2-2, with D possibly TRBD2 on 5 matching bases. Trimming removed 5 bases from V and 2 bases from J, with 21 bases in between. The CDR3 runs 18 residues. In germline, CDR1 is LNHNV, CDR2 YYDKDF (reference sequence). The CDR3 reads CATSFSPGRRFNTGELFF. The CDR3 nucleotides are TGTGCCACCAGCTTCAGCCCGGGAAGACGCTTCAACACCGGGGAGCTGTTTTTT.

CDR3 nucleotides: TGCGCCAGCAGCTCGGGACTAGCGGGAGGAGATACGCAGTATTTT. This encodes CASSSGLAGGDTQYF. The chain employs TRBV5-1 and TRBJ2-3; TRBD2 matches 15 bases. Germline V lookup: CDR1 SGHRS, CDR2 YFSETQ. The V and J ends lost 3 bases and 5 bases, in that order; junction bases with no gene match: 1. The CDR3 sequence is 15 residues long.

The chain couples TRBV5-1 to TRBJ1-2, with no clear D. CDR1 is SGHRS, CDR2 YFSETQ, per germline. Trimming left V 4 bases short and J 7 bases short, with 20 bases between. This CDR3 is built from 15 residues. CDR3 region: CASSLLEGTSGGYTF. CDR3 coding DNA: TGCGCCAGCAGCCTCCTGGAGGGAACGTCGGGTGGCTACACCTTC.

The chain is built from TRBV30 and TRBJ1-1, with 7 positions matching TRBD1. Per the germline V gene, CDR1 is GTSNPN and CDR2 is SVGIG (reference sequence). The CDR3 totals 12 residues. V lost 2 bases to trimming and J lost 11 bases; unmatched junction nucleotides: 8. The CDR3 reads CAWSLTGKRAFF. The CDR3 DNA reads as TGTGCCTGGAGTCTGACAGGGAAGAGGGCTTTCTTT.

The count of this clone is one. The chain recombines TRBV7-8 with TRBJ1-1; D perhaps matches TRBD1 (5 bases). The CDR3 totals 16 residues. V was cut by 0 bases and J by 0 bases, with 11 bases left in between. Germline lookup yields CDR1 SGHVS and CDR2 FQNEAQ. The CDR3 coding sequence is TGTGCCAGCAGCTTAGCGTTTGGGGCCGTGAACACTGAAGCTTTCTTT. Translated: CASSLAFGAVNTEAFF.

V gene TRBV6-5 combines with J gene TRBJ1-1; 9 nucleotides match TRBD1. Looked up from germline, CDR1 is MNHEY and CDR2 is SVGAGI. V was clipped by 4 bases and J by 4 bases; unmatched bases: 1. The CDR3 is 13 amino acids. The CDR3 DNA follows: TGTGCCAGCAGTTTGGGACAGGGCACTGAAGCTTTCTTT. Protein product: CASSLGQGTEAFF.

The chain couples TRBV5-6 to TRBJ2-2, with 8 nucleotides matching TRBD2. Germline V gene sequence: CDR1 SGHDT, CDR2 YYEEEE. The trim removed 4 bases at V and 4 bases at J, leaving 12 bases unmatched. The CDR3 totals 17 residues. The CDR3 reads CASSHPPGLAFTGELFF. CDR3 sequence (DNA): TGTGCCAGCAGCCACCCACCCGGACTAGCTTTCACCGGGGAGCTGTTTTTT.

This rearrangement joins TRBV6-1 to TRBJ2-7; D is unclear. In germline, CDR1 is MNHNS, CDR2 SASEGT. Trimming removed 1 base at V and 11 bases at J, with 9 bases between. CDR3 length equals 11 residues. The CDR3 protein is CASSEGLQEYF. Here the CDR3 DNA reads TGTGCCAGCAGTGAAGGACTCCAAGAGTACTTC.

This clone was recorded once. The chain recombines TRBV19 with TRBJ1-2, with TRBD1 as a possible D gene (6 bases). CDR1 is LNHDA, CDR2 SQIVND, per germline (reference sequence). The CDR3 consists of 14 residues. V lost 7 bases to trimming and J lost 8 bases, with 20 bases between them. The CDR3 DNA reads TGTGCCAGTACGCCCTTACAGGGCCTGGGGGGCTACACCTTC. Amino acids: CASTPLQGLGGYTF.

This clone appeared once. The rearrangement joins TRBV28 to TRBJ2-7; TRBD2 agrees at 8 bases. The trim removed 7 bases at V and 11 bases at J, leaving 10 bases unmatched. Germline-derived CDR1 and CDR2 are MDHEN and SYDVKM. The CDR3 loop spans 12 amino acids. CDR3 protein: CASTSPGLVEYF. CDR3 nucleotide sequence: TGTGCCAGCACTTCCCCGGGACTAGTGGAGTACTTC.

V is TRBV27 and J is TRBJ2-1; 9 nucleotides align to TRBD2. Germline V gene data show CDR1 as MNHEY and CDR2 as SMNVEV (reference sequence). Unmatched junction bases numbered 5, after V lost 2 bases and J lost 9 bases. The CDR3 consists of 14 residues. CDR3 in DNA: TGTGCCAGCAGTTTAAGACTAGCGGACACTGAGCAGTTCTTC. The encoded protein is CASSLRLADTEQFF.

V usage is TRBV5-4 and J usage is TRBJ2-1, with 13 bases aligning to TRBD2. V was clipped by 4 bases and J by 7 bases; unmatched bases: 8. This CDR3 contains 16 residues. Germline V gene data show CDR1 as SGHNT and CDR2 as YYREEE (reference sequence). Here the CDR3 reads CASSEGWTSGRNEQFF. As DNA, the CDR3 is TGTGCCAGCAGCGAGGGCTGGACTAGCGGGAGAAATGAGCAGTTCTTC.

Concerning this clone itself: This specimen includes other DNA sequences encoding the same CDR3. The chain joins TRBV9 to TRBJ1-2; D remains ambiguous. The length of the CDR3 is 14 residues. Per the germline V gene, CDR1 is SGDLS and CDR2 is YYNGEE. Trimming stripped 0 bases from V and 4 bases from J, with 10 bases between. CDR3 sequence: CASSVEQAPYGYTF. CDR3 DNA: TGTGCCAGCAGCGTAGAGCAGGCCCCCTATGGCTACACCTTC. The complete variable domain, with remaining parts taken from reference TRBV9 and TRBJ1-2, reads DSGVTQTPKHLITATGQRVTLRCSPRSGDLSVYWYQQSLDQGLQFLIQYYNGEERAKGNILERFSAQQFPDLHSELNLSSLELGDSALYFCASSVEQAPYGYTFGSGTRLTVV.

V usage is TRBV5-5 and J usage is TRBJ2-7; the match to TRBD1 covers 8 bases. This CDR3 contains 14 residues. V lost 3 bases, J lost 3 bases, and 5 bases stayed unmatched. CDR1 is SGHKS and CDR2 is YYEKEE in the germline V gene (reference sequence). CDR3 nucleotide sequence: TGTGCCAGCAGCTGGGGGACAGGAATCTACGAGCAGTACTTC. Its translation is CASSWGTGIYEQYF.

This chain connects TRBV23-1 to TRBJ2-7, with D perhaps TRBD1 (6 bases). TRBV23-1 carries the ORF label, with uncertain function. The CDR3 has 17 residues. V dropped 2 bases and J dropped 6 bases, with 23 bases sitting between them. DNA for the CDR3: TGCGCCAGCAGTCAAAGGACAGTGGGGACCTTTCCTGTCGAGCAGTACTTC. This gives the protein CASSQRTVGTFPVEQYF.

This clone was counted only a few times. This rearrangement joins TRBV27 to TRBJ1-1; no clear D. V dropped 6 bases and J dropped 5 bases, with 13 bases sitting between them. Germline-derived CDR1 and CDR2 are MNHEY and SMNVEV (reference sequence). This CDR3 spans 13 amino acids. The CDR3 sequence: CASSLVQRTEAFF. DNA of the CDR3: TGTGCCAGCAGCCTAGTGCAGCGAACTGAAGCTTTCTTT.

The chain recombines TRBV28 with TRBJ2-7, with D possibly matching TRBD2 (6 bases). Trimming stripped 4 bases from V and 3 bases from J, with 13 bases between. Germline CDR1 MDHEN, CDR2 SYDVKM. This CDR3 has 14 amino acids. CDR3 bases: TGTGCCAGCAGTTCCTCCGGGACTTACTACGAGCAGTACTTC. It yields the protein CASSSSGTYYEQYF.

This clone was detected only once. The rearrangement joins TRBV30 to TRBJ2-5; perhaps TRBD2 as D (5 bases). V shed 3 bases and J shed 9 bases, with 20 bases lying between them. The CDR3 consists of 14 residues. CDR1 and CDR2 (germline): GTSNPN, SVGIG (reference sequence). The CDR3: CAWSGNRAPQAQYF. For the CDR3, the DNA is TGTGCCTGGAGCGGGAATAGGGCGCCCCAGGCCCAGTACTTC.